The following is a TCR beta chain sequence with its context. Its antigen remains unidentified. These data come from a study of T-cell reconstitution after alpha-beta-depleted transplantation in children. CDR1 SGHRS and CDR2 YFSETQ come from the germline V gene. V was clipped by 1 base and J by 8 bases; unmatched bases: 3. This CDR3 spans 14 amino acids. General study findings and limits: Several hundred expanded graft clones reportedly were the source of alpha-beta T cells about two months after transplant.

During its preparation, the TCRbeta library received unique molecular identifiers. TCRdb reprocessed the PCR reads via MiXCR and lists one record per CDR3 protein. The sample yields 200,000 to 250,000 distinct CDR3 sequences, around 25% seen once. The material was PBMCs, mostly from graft donor cells, obtained 360 days after TCRalphabeta/CD19-depleted stem cell transplant. The V and J genes are TRBV5-1 and TRBJ2-3; 11 nucleotides match TRBD1. This sequence originates from a female patient between 2 and 10 years old who had a stem cell transplant for congenital amegakaryocytic thrombocytopenia, so the T cells may come from the graft donor. CDR3 DNA sequence: TGCGCCAGCAGCTTGTGGGACAGGGGGGGTACGCAGTATTTT. Its protein is CASSLWDRGGTQYF. Full variable domain (missing parts from reference TRBV5-1 and TRBJ2-3): KAGVTQTPRYLIKTRGQQVTLSCSPISGHRSVSWYQQTPGQGLQFLFEYFSETQRNKGNFPGRFSGRQFSNSRSEMNVSTLELGDSALYLCASSLWDRGGTQYFGPGTRLTVL.